The entry below gives a single TCR beta chain sequence along with its context. Its specificity is not known. The source of the sample is a study of OX40 agonist ivuxolimab in advanced cancers. Study background: Participants, 70% to 90% male, averaged roughly 55 years of age, ranging from about 23 to 90.

V lost 1 base to trimming and J lost 4 bases, with 11 bases between them. CDR1 is SGHVS and CDR2 is FNYEAQ in the germline V gene. CDR3 size: 14 residues. The assay was immunoSEQ multiplex PCR, and TCRdb's table has in-frame clones only and misses some. The sample includes around 93,000 clones, about 86% seen only once; the top ten take around 1.6%. Study results and limitations: CD8+ T cells showed, on average, more clonal expansion than CD4+ cells. It was also the case that some nonresponders had low normalized T-cell clonal expansion.

The chain uses TRBV7-6 and TRBJ2-7; tentative D call: TRBD2 (6 bases). The clonotype originates from an adult with an advanced solid tumor such as melanoma, head and neck, liver or kidney cancer. Sequences were derived from CD4+ or CD8+ T cells sorted from blood, sampled in a trial of the OX40 agonist ivuxolimab. The CDR3 sequence is CASSLGQAGYEQYF. In DNA, the CDR3 is TGTGCCAGCAGCTTAGGGCAGGCGGGGTACGAGCAGTACTTC.